This paragraph covers one TCR beta chain sequence. No cognate antigen has been identified for it. The sample holds no much larger clone one base away, and base qualities are not on file. A distance of 11 bases separates the germline ends of V and J, which lose 5 bases and 0 bases respectively. The germline V gene gives CDR1 as MDHEN and CDR2 as SYDVKM. The CDR3 covers 15 residues, taking in both the cysteine and the phenylalanine. Just CDR3 DNA is preserved here, 45 bases in frame from base 1. Libraries were constructed by 5' RACE. The sequencing machine was an Illumina HiSeq 2500. A second roughly 6 to 12 cycle PCR used a sample-barcoded 5' primer and a J-beta primer mix. Each TCR beta cDNA molecule received a unique molecular identifier from a template-switch 5' adaptor carrying 12 random nucleotides. Each sample yielded at least 2.5 million CDR3-containing paired-end reads. First-strand cDNA synthesis was performed from all RNA using the Mint cDNA synthesis kit, with priming by a TRBC-specific oligonucleotide. Following uracil-DNA glycosylase treatment, a first 18-cycle PCR with universal primers M1SS and BC2_uni_R was performed on all cDNA. Per the source publication's procedure: Normalization of each sample was performed by random selection of 1 million high-quality reads, each carrying a distinct molecular identifier. Reads sharing molecular identifiers were discarded rather than binned into consensus sequences. MiTCR, run with a Q25 quality threshold and the strictest error-elimination algorithm, handled CDR3 identification, clonotype clustering and error correction. A nonparametric unseen species model with Euler transformation was used to estimate lower-bound total TCR beta diversity. In-frame beta chains were kept once TCRdb had trimmed the public reads at Q25 with fastp and called clones with MiXCR. Every distinct CDR3 protein forms one entry, paired with its most common genes and DNA. These V and J calls originate from TCRdb's pipeline instead of the authors' own analysis. This sample comprises about 540,000 distinct CDR3 sequences, about 24% of them detected only once. The ten largest clones add up to approximately 10% of the sample.

These data originate in a study of blood T cells in healthy people across ages (dated by TCRdb to about 2015). Some background on the complete study: In model experiments, template switching captured about one uniquely barcoded TCR beta cDNA molecule for every two T cells. Using deep sequencing normalized with unique cDNA molecular identifiers, the study measured how TCR beta repertoire diversity changes with age. The donors were split into four age groups: young (average around 15 years), middle-aged (around 40), aged (over 55) and long-lived (under 85). Using the same blood draw, the study looked at two additional independent replicas of 1 million unique cDNA reads for two donors, one aged 18 to 30 and the other aged 80 or older. Overall study outcomes, separate from this receptor: As age increased, observed TCR beta diversity per million T cells dropped in a roughly linear way, and a significant reduction was already evident by age approximately 40. Because profiling used bulk unsorted PBMCs, naive and antigen-experienced compartments could not be compared conclusively. Observed TCR beta diversity correlated strongly with the percentage of naive T cells measured by flow cytometry. Estimates of total diversity based on one million sequenced T cells were regarded as lower bounds and as underestimates. The CMV infection status of donors was not known, potentially confounding age-related changes in expanded clonotypes. Compared with the aged group, the long-lived group had more naive CD4+ T cells, fewer expanded clones and increased TCR diversity, suggesting age selection.

Systemically healthy Caucasian individuals from Russia, some 40 in total and aged roughly 6 to 95 years, were included as donors. Each donor gave 8.5 to 10 milliliters of peripheral blood, collected into EDTA-treated Vacutainer tubes. Ficoll-Paque density-gradient centrifugation was used to isolate PBMCs, with at least 7 million per sample. Total RNA was extracted from PBMCs with Trizol reagent, with at least 6 micrograms obtained per sample. Naive CD45RAhigh/CD27high T cell percentages were measured by flow cytometry on a PBMC aliquot from every donor. Separately, the same data were catalogued under a study of T cells of mothers and their children. According to the second study: Nine systemically healthy Caucasian individuals, comprising three mothers and their six children, were included as donors. cDNA synthesis consumed the entire amount of extracted RNA, loaded at 1.5 ug RNA in each 15 ul reaction. In the second PCR, sample barcodes and 2-4 random nucleotides were introduced via the M1S primer. Each mother yielded over 8.5 million TCR beta CDR3 reads and each child roughly 2.9 million reads. Thymic selection shapes the output of TCR recombination in a similar way in related and unrelated pairs, and inherited differences have a minor effect. Normalized repertoire overlap was always found to be slightly, but never significantly, higher in related mother-child pairs than in unrelated mother-child pairs. With a sensitivity of 90 to 100 clones per million clonotypes, no persistent microchimeric T cell clones were detected. The study used deep NGS to compare TCR beta repertoires of mothers and children, seeking features distinguishing related mother-child pairs from unrelated individuals. Mothers averaged about 40 +/- 4 years of age and children averaged roughly 11 +/- 4 years. After adapter ligation was performed with NEBNext reagents, the libraries were sequenced on an Illumina HiSeq 2000 with 100+100 nt paired-end reads. Mother and child libraries were prepared a month apart and sequenced in separate runs to prevent cross-contamination. For each donor, somewhere between roughly 500,000 and 2,100,000 distinct TCR beta clonotypes were identified. Naive TCR beta clonotypes were estimated from low-frequency clonotypes matched to each donor's FACS-determined naive share, without sorting.

The sequence came from a boy younger than 18 in good health. The V gene is TRBV28 and the J gene is TRBJ1-5; tentative D gene TRBD1, with 5 bases matching. Sequenced sample: blood. The CDR3 loop reads CASSRRDHSNQPQHF. The sequence in DNA is TGTGCCAGCAGTCGCAGGGACCATAGCAATCAGCCCCAGCATTTT.